Listed below are T cell receptor beta chains from one sample, sequenced in a study of blood T cell repertoires in COVID-19. The protocol was immunoSEQ multiplex PCR, while the TCRdb copy is restricted to in-frame clones and leaves out a portion. The sample holds 95,000 to 120,000 clones; around 89% are singletons and the top ten take approximately 4.2%. Sequencing was performed on peripheral blood. These receptors came from a woman aged 50 to 65 with acute or convalescent COVID-19. Each CDR3 is given with its conserved first and last residue. A D gene is named only where the DNA matches it firmly. A row's size may be missing; if present it is once, few, many or a size class.

clone_size: NA
d_call: NA
v_call: TRBV19
j_call: TRBJ2-7
cdr3_aa: CASALDSSYEQYF
cdr3_nt: TGTGCCAGTGCCCTCGACAGTTCCTACGAGCAGTACTTC

clone_size: NA
d_call: NA
v_call: TRBV5-8
j_call: TRBJ2-1
cdr3_aa: CASSLAGLHYNEQFF
cdr3_nt: TGTGCCAGCAGCTTGGCAGGGCTACATTACAATGAGCAGTTCTTC

clone_size: NA
d_call: TRBD1
v_call: TRBV5-1
j_call: TRBJ1-2
cdr3_aa: CASMGGQGLHGYTF
cdr3_nt: TGCGCCAGCATGGGGGGACAGGGTTTGCATGGCTACACCTTC

clone_size: NA
d_call: TRBD1
v_call: TRBV7-9
j_call: TRBJ1-1
cdr3_aa: CASSLPGTVNTEAFF
cdr3_nt: TGTGCCAGCAGCTTGCCCGGGACAGTCAACACTGAAGCTTTCTTT

clone_size: NA
d_call: NA
v_call: TRBV6-1
j_call: TRBJ1-1
cdr3_aa: CASSETLNTEAFF
cdr3_nt: TGTGCCAGCAGTGAAACACTGAACACTGAAGCTTTCTTT

clone_size: once
d_call: NA
v_call: TRBV12-3/TRBV12-4
j_call: TRBJ2-1
cdr3_aa: CASTTNNEQFF
cdr3_nt: TGTGCCAGCACCACTAACAATGAGCAGTTCTTC

clone_size: once
d_call: NA
v_call: TRBV28
j_call: TRBJ2-2
cdr3_aa: CASSLLAGTGELFF
cdr3_nt: TGTGCCAGCAGCCTACTAGCCGGCACCGGGGAGCTGTTTTTT

clone_size: few
d_call: TRBD1
v_call: TRBV2
j_call: TRBJ2-6
cdr3_aa: CASSFYPGQGLSGANVLTF
cdr3_nt: TGTGCCAGCAGTTTTTATCCGGGACAGGGTCTCTCTGGGGCCAACGTCCTGACTTTC

clone_size: NA
d_call: NA
v_call: TRBV6-2/TRBV6-3
j_call: TRBJ2-5
cdr3_aa: CASSYEGETQYF
cdr3_nt: TGTGCCAGCAGTTACGAGGGAGAGACCCAGTACTTC

clone_size: NA
d_call: NA
v_call: TRBV30
j_call: TRBJ1-2
cdr3_aa: CAWSVSRDYGYTF
cdr3_nt: TGTGCCTGGAGTGTATCCAGGGATTATGGCTACACCTTC

clone_size: NA
d_call: NA
v_call: TRBV3-1/TRBV3-2
j_call: TRBJ1-2
cdr3_aa: CASSQDLGRAPGGYTF
cdr3_nt: TGTGCCAGCAGCCAAGATCTTGGCAGGGCCCCGGGTGGCTACACCTTC

clone_size: NA
d_call: TRBD1
v_call: TRBV28
j_call: TRBJ1-5
cdr3_aa: CASSIISIPGQGSNQPQHF
cdr3_nt: TGTGCCAGCAGTATAATTTCTATTCCGGGACAGGGGTCCAATCAGCCCCAGCATTTT

clone_size: NA
d_call: TRBD1
v_call: TRBV18
j_call: TRBJ1-1
cdr3_aa: CASLGQGANTEAFF
cdr3_nt: TGTGCCAGCCTGGGTCAGGGGGCAAACACTGAAGCTTTCTTT

clone_size: NA
d_call: TRBD1
v_call: TRBV4-3
j_call: TRBJ2-1
cdr3_aa: CASSLGIQGRNEQFF
cdr3_nt: TGCGCCAGCAGCCTAGGAATACAGGGGCGCAATGAGCAGTTCTTC

clone_size: NA
d_call: TRBD2
v_call: TRBV5-4
j_call: TRBJ2-1
cdr3_aa: CASSWGLAGSNEQFF
cdr3_nt: TGTGCCAGCAGCTGGGGACTAGCGGGTTCCAATGAGCAGTTCTTC

clone_size: NA
d_call: NA
v_call: TRBV28
j_call: TRBJ1-2
cdr3_aa: CASNPMDYGYTF
cdr3_nt: TGTGCCAGCAACCCTATGGACTATGGCTACACCTTC

clone_size: once
d_call: NA
v_call: TRBV19
j_call: TRBJ1-1
cdr3_aa: CASSIGGRGTEAFF
cdr3_nt: TGTGCCAGTAGTATAGGCGGGCGCGGCACTGAAGCTTTCTTT

clone_size: NA
d_call: NA
v_call: TRBV7-2
j_call: TRBJ1-2
cdr3_aa: CASSELLDLGYTF
cdr3_nt: TGTGCCAGCAGCGAACTACTAGATCTGGGCTACACCTTC

clone_size: NA
d_call: NA
v_call: TRBV4-1
j_call: TRBJ1-4
cdr3_aa: CASSQPREPARTKKLFF
cdr3_nt: TGCGCCAGCAGCCAACCGAGGGAGCCAGCCCGTACCAAAAAACTGTTTTTT

clone_size: NA
d_call: NA
v_call: TRBV5-8
j_call: TRBJ1-4
cdr3_aa: CASSLLLRGGVEKLFF
cdr3_nt: TGTGCCAGCAGCCTCCTTTTGAGGGGGGGCGTTGAAAAACTGTTTTTT

clone_size: NA
d_call: TRBD1
v_call: TRBV6-1
j_call: TRBJ1-2
cdr3_aa: CASSHGTGSYGYTF
cdr3_nt: TGTGCCAGCAGTCACGGGACAGGGAGTTATGGCTACACCTTC

clone_size: NA
d_call: TRBD2
v_call: TRBV5-1
j_call: TRBJ2-3
cdr3_aa: CASSLRAGVEGTQYF
cdr3_nt: TGCGCCAGCAGCCTTCGAGCGGGGGTGGAAGGTACGCAGTATTTT

clone_size: NA
d_call: NA
v_call: TRBV27
j_call: TRBJ1-5
cdr3_aa: CASSLIAGQPQHF
cdr3_nt: TGTGCCAGCAGTTTAATTGCCGGTCAGCCCCAGCATTTT

clone_size: NA
d_call: NA
v_call: TRBV6-2/TRBV6-3
j_call: TRBJ1-1
cdr3_aa: CASSTGGTEAFF
cdr3_nt: TGTGCCAGCAGCACAGGTGGCACTGAAGCTTTCTTT

clone_size: NA
d_call: TRBD2
v_call: TRBV6-1
j_call: TRBJ2-1
cdr3_aa: CASSELAGGREKQFF
cdr3_nt: TGTGCCAGCAGTGAACTCGCGGGGGGGCGGGAGAAGCAGTTCTTC

clone_size: NA
d_call: NA
v_call: TRBV2
j_call: TRBJ2-1
cdr3_aa: CASSLIAENNEQFF
cdr3_nt: TGTGCCAGCTCTCTAATAGCGGAAAATAATGAGCAGTTCTTC

clone_size: few
d_call: TRBD2
v_call: TRBV3-1/TRBV3-2
j_call: TRBJ2-7
cdr3_aa: CASSPRRASGRYEQYF
cdr3_nt: TGTGCCAGCAGCCCAAGGCGGGCTAGCGGACGCTACGAGCAGTACTTC